This TCR beta chain was found in a study of control samples from healthy donors and cancer patients. Clones were read by immunoSEQ multiplex PCR, and TCRdb kept only the in-frame ones, dropping some. Altogether around 170,000 clones are present, roughly 88% being singletons, with the ten largest covering about 5.3%. Germline values: CDR1 LNHDA, CDR2 SQIVND (reference sequence). The trim removed 6 bases at V and 0 bases at J, leaving 11 bases unmatched. This CDR3 has 17 residues. The TCR comes from a woman younger than 45 in good health. The chain employs TRBV19 and TRBJ1-5; TRBD1 agrees at 7 bases. Sequencing was done on a sample of blood. The CDR3 DNA follows: TGTGCCAGTAGCCGACAGGGATGGTCTTATAGCAATCAGCCCCAGCATTTT. Translating gives CASSRQGWSYSNQPQHF.